Listed below are T cell receptor beta chains from one sample, sequenced in a study of T-cell reconstitution after alpha-beta-depleted transplantation in children. TCRdb analysed the PCR reads with MiXCR anew, one entry per CDR3 protein. The sample comprises about 31,000 distinct CDR3 sequences, around 6.6% of which are singletons, and roughly 27% rests with the top ten. Sequences were derived from peripheral blood, sampled 60 days after TCRalphabeta/CD19-depleted stem cell transplant. The source of these receptors is a child less than two years old who had a stem cell transplant for acute myeloid leukemia, so the T cells may come from the graft donor. Each CDR3 is given with its conserved first and last residue. D genes are given only for firm matches. A clone size is listed for some rows: how often the clone was seen (once, few, many), or a class if it is expanded.

clone size	J gene	V gene	D gene	CDR3 DNA	CDR3 protein
many	TRBJ2-2	TRBV15	NA	TGTGCCACCAGCAGAGATCCCCTTGGGTGGGGGCCCGGGGAGCTGTTTTTT	CATSRDPLGWGPGELFF
many	TRBJ1-2	TRBV5-6	NA	TGTGCCAGCAGACTTGGAGGGAAAAGAGGAGTCACCTTC	CASRLGGKRGVTF
many	TRBJ2-7	TRBV20-1	NA	TGCAGTGCTACGGAGGGCTACGAGCAGTACTTC	CSATEGYEQYF
many	TRBJ2-7	TRBV12-3/TRBV12-4	NA	TGTGCCAGCAGTTCAAACCTAGCCGTCTACGAGCAGTACTTC	CASSSNLAVYEQYF
many	TRBJ2-1	TRBV29-1	TRBD2	TGCAGCGCCGGACTAGCGGGAGGACTGGTAACCAATGAGCAGTTCTTC	CSAGLAGGLVTNEQFF
many	TRBJ2-7	TRBV4-3	TRBD2	TGCGCCAGCAGCCCTTTCGGGGGGAAGAACGAGCAGTACTTC	CASSPFGGKNEQYF
many	TRBJ2-5	TRBV13	NA	TGTGCCAGCAGCCCCTGGACCCGAGGCGGGACCCAGTACTTC	CASSPWTRGGTQYF
many	TRBJ2-1	TRBV9	TRBD2	TGTGCCAGTCAATCTAGCGGGAGTAACAATGAGCAGTTCTTC	CASQSSGSNNEQFF
many	TRBJ2-7	TRBV4-3	NA	TGCGCCAGCAGCCAAGATAGAGTCCCTTACCCCTACGAGCAGTACTTC	CASSQDRVPYPYEQYF
many	TRBJ2-2	TRBV6-1	TRBD2	TGTGCCAGCCCGGGACTAGCAGTTACCGGGGAGCTGTTTTTT	CASPGLAVTGELFF
many	TRBJ2-2	TRBV29-1	NA	TGCAGCGTTCGGAACGGAAACACCGGGGAGCTGTTTTTT	CSVRNGNTGELFF
medium-sized	TRBJ2-2	TRBV11-2	TRBD1	TGTGCCAGCAGCTTGCGGGACAGGAGGGGTATAACCGGGGAGCTGTTTTTT	CASSLRDRRGITGELFF
many	TRBJ1-2	TRBV20-1	TRBD1	TGCAGTGCTAGAGGACAGAGCGGGACAGGGTTTTGGGAATTGGGCTACACCTTC	CSARGQSGTGFWELGYTF
many	TRBJ2-7	TRBV7-9	NA	TGTGCCAGCAGCTTAAGACCTTACGAGCAGTACTTC	CASSLRPYEQYF
many	TRBJ1-5	TRBV28	TRBD1	TGTGCCAGCAGTTCAAGGACAGGTCCACAGCCCCAGCATTTT	CASSSRTGPQPQHF
many	TRBJ1-2	TRBV7-8	NA	TGTGCCAGCAGCCCATCAGCCGGAGGATATGGCTACACCTTC	CASSPSAGGYGYTF
NA	TRBJ2-2	TRBV4-3	NA	TGCGCCAGCAGCCAACTCCTGTACCCGGCCGAGAACACCGGGGAGCTGTTTTTT	CASSQLLYPAENTGELFF
many	TRBJ2-3	TRBV10-3	NA	TGTGCCATCAAGGACAGCCAAGATACGCAGTATTTT	CAIKDSQDTQYF
few	TRBJ1-1	TRBV18	NA	TGTGCCAGCTCACCCCCAGTGAACACTGAAGCTTTCTTT	CASSPPVNTEAFF
many	TRBJ2-3	TRBV10-1	TRBD2	TGCGCCAGCAGTGAGGGATCTAGCGGGGGCCTCACAGATACGCAGTATTTT	CASSEGSSGGLTDTQYF
many	TRBJ1-6	TRBV28	NA	TGTGCCAGTAGGGGAGGGTCCTATAATTCACCCCTCCACTTT	CASRGGSYNSPLHF
many	TRBJ2-7	TRBV28	NA	TGTGCCAGCTCACCGGGACGGCGATACGAGCAGTACTTC	CASSPGRRYEQYF
many	TRBJ1-5	TRBV7-9	NA	TGTGCCAGCAGCCCCCAGGACAGTAGCAATCAGCCCCAGCATTTT	CASSPQDSSNQPQHF
many	TRBJ2-7	TRBV28	TRBD2	TGTGCCAGCAGTTTCAGCGGGGTGGCCTACGAGCAGTACTTC	CASSFSGVAYEQYF
many	TRBJ1-4	TRBV7-9	TRBD1	TGTGCCAGCAGCTTACTCCAGGGGGCCCCCAATGAAAAACTGTTTTTT	CASSLLQGAPNEKLFF
many	TRBJ2-3	TRBV20-1	NA	TGCAGTGCTAGAGTCTTCGACTCTACGTCCCAGTATTTT	CSARVFDSTSQYF
many	TRBJ2-7	TRBV11-3	NA	TGTGCCAGCAGCTTAGCCCGGGCCCACGAGCAGTACTTC	CASSLARAHEQYF
NA	TRBJ2-1	TRBV4-2	NA	TGTGCCAGCAGCCAAGATCCCCAGCGGGCTACCTACAATGAGCAGTTCTTC	CASSQDPQRATYNEQFF
many	TRBJ1-1	TRBV15	NA	TGTGCCGCCAGCCGGCGGATGAACACTGAAGCTTTCTTT	CAASRRMNTEAFF
many	TRBJ2-1	TRBV5-1	NA	TGCGCCAGCAGCGCCCGCGAAGGGCCCTACTTCTACAATGAGCAGTTCTTC	CASSAREGPYFYNEQFF